These 3 T cell receptor beta chains share one sample of origin, sequenced in a study of T cell repertoires in cytomegalovirus infection. MiXCR, run by TCRdb on the reads, gives a single entry per CDR3 protein. The sample consists of 80,000 or so distinct CDR3 sequences, roughly a quarter of them appearing once. Their target antigens are unknown. Specimen: CD8+ T cells from cultured PBMCs, collected from culture after CMV antigen stimulation. The origin of the receptors is a human donor in good health (CMV status not recorded). Some clones in this sample may be carry-over from other donors' samples.

This clonotype turned up a few times. This chain connects TRBV11-2 to TRBJ2-2; possible D gene TRBD2, 7 bases. The CDR3 length is 15 residues. From germline, CDR1 is SGHAT and CDR2 FQNNGV. The V and J ends lost 4 bases and 4 bases respectively, with 13 bases between them. The DNA for the CDR3 is TGTGCCAGCAGCTCCGAGGGGGGGCTCACCGGGGAGCTGTTTTTT. This codes for CASSSEGGLTGELFF. Drawing the rest from reference TRBV11-2 and TRBJ2-2, the complete variable domain is EAGVAQSPRYKIIEKRQSVAFWCNPISGHATLYWYQQILGQGPKLLIQFQNNGVVDDSQLPKDRFSAERLKGVDSTLKIQPAKLEDSAVYLCASSSEGGLTGELFFGEGSRLTVL.

This clonotype showed up many times. The chain couples TRBV11-2 to TRBJ2-7, with D perhaps TRBD2 (6 bases). The V end was cut by 5 bases, the J end by 6 bases, with 20 bases between. In germline, CDR1 is SGHAT, CDR2 FQNNGV. This CDR3 spans 15 amino acids. The CDR3 loop is CASSPTTSLFGEQYF. The CDR3 DNA reads as TGTGCCAGCAGCCCGACGACTAGTTTGTTTGGCGAGCAGTACTTC.

This clonotype was counted between two and nine times. The V gene is TRBV19, the J gene TRBJ1-5; D call uncertain. The CDR3 runs 15 residues. The V gene lost 0 bases and the J gene lost 3 bases, with 9 bases spanning the gap. CDR1 LNHDA and CDR2 SQIVND come from the germline V gene (reference sequence). The CDR3 loop reads CASSIDVQLNQPQHF. CDR3 coding DNA: TGTGCCAGTAGTATAGATGTGCAGCTCAATCAGCCCCAGCATTTT.